The 28 T cell receptor beta chains below were found in one sample sequenced in a study of response to subunit inactivated influenza vaccine. TCRdb used MiXCR to reprocess the RT-PCR reads, holding one entry per CDR3 protein. This sample has 150,000 to 200,000 distinct CDR3 sequences, with roughly 8.7% found just once. Specimen: non-naive T cells sorted from PBMCs, collected on the day of vaccination. These TCRs come from a man aged 45-65 years who received an inactivated influenza vaccine.

This clonotype occurred many times. J is TRBJ2-3 and V is TRBV12-3 or TRBV12-4, with D possibly TRBD2 on 6 matching bases. This CDR3 has 12 residues. V lost 5 bases and J lost 8, with 11 bases in between. The DNA for the CDR3 is TGTGCCAGCAGTGCGGAGGGGCTTACGCAGTATTTT. It codes for CASSAEGLTQYF.

The chain recombines TRBV12-3 or TRBV12-4 with TRBJ2-3, with D unresolved. V gave up 3 bases and J gave up 2 bases, with 9 bases separating them. The CDR3 extends over 14 amino acids. The chain's CDR3 is CASSFSAHTDTQYF. DNA of the CDR3: TGTGCCAGCAGTTTCAGCGCCCACACAGATACGCAGTATTTT.

The V and J genes are TRBV6-1 and TRBJ2-5; 7 nucleotides align to TRBD1. The V gene's germline CDR1 is MNHNS and CDR2 SASEGT. The V segment lost 3 bases and the J segment 5 bases; nucleotides outside the gene matches: 6. The length of the CDR3 is 14 residues. The CDR3 DNA follows: TGTGCCAGCAGTGAGACAGGGATTGGGGAGACCCAGTACTTC. It translates to CASSETGIGETQYF.

The table lists this clonotype with many counts. V and J are TRBV20-1 and TRBJ2-7; D tentatively fits TRBD1 or TRBD2 (5 bases each). The V gene's germline CDR1 is DFQATT and CDR2 SNEGSKA (reference sequence). The length of the CDR3 is 11 residues. Trimming cost V 2 bases and J 11 bases, with 13 bases left between them. The CDR3 bases are TGCAGTGCTAGACGGGACCTCTTGAAGTACTTC. It codes for CSARRDLLKYF.

The rearrangement uses TRBV20-1 and TRBJ2-1; 13 nucleotides agree with TRBD2. The CDR3 is 16 amino acids. V lost 5 bases, J lost 4 bases, and 8 bases stayed unmatched. Germline CDR1 reads DFQATT; CDR2 reads SNEGSKA (reference sequence). This CDR3 reads CSAGKLAGGGYNEQFF. The CDR3 DNA is TGCAGTGCTGGCAAACTAGCGGGAGGGGGATACAATGAGCAGTTCTTC.

As concerns this clonotype: The junction shows a germline mismatch at one end, possibly a read error. The rearrangement links TRBV13 to TRBJ2-1, with D perhaps matching TRBD1 (6 bases). The germline V gene has CDR1 PRHDT and CDR2 FYEKMQ (reference sequence). CDR3 size: 16 residues. The CDR3, as DNA: TGTGTCAGCAGCCAAACCCGGGACACATTTTACAATGAGCAGTTCTTC. Translated, it gives CVSSQTRDTFYNEQFF.

This clonotype was counted ten times or more. The chain joins TRBV29-1 to TRBJ2-7, with D possibly being TRBD1 (5 bases). Trimming stripped 3 bases from V and 5 bases from J, with 14 bases between. This CDR3 comprises 13 residues. The germline CDR1 and CDR2 sequences are SQVTM and ANQGSEA. In nucleotides, the CDR3 is TGCAGCGTTGAGGGGCCCCTCCTAAACGAGCAGTACTTC. The encoded protein is CSVEGPLLNEQYF.

This clonotype was found many times. The V gene is TRBV6-5, the J gene TRBJ1-3, with 9 bases lining up with TRBD1. V was pared by 0 bases and J by 4 bases, with 7 bases of the junction left unmatched. Germline CDR1 reads MNHEY; CDR2 reads SVGAGI. This CDR3 is built from 17 residues. The chain's CDR3 is CASSYSRQGGSGNTIYF. DNA of the CDR3: TGTGCCAGCAGTTACTCGAGACAGGGGGGGTCCGGAAACACCATATATTTT.

This clonotype was counted between two and nine times. This chain joins TRBV20-1 and TRBJ2-7; perhaps TRBD2 as D (6 bases). Looked up from germline, CDR1 is DFQATT and CDR2 is SNEGSKA (reference sequence). With 3 bases removed from V and 0 bases from J, the gap between germline ends came to 15 bases. This CDR3 has 15 amino acids. CDR3: CSASYPWGLSYEQYF. Here the CDR3 DNA reads TGCAGTGCTAGCTACCCGTGGGGACTCTCCTACGAGCAGTACTTC.

This clonotype was recorded many times. The chain uses TRBV12-3 or TRBV12-4 and TRBJ1-3; a possible D gene is TRBD1 (5 bases). This CDR3 comprises 14 residues. Trimming cost V 6 bases and J 3 bases, with 12 bases left between them. CDR3 region: CASRPGTDGNTIYF. CDR3 bases: TGTGCCAGCAGGCCCGGGACGGATGGAAACACCATATATTTT.

This clonotype was found a few times. The CDR3 DNA is TGTGCCAGCAGACCGCCGTGGGGGAGCACAGATACGCAGTATTTT. This codes for CASRPPWGSTDTQYF. This chain connects TRBV6-2 or TRBV6-3 to TRBJ2-3; D is perhaps TRBD1 or TRBD2 (5 bases each). This CDR3 region has 15 residues. Germline V gene lookup returns CDR1 MNHEY and CDR2 SVGEGT. Between the trimmed V and J ends, which lost 6 bases and 0 bases, there was a span of 13 bases.

This sequence joins TRBV20-1 and TRBJ1-2; D not certain. The CDR3 has 13 amino acids. Trimming took off 3 bases at V and 0 bases at J, with 8 bases between the two ends. Germline V lookup: CDR1 DFQATT, CDR2 SNEGSKA (reference sequence). CDR3 region: CSAREQTNYGYTF. The CDR3 DNA reads TGCAGTGCTAGGGAACAGACTAACTATGGCTACACCTTC.

Regarding this clonotype: A junction boundary mismatches the germline segment, possibly from a read error. This chain connects TRBV29-1 to TRBJ2-5; D call uncertain. CDR1 SQVTM and CDR2 ANQGSEA come from the germline V gene. CDR3 length: 10 residues. CDR3 in DNA: TGCTGCGTCCCTCAAGAGACCCAGTACTTC. As protein: CCVPQETQYF.

In DNA form, the CDR3 reads TGTGCCAGCAGCCCGGGGACTATTAGCACAGATACGCAGTATTTT. Residues: CASSPGTISTDTQYF. The chain recombines TRBV3-1 with TRBJ2-3; the match to TRBD2 covers 7 bases. CDR3 length: 15 residues. V shed 4 bases, J shed 0 bases, and the junction held 4 bases outside the gene matches. Germline CDR1 reads LGHDT; CDR2 reads YNNKEL (reference sequence).

This clonotype was found many times. The CDR3 loop reads CASSFETGGKTQYF. The CDR3, as DNA: TGTGCCAGCAGTTTCGAGACAGGGGGAAAGACCCAGTACTTC. V usage is TRBV12-3 or TRBV12-4 and J usage is TRBJ2-5; 9 bases are a match to TRBD1. After removal of 3 bases from V and 6 bases from J, the junction contained 5 bases not matched to a gene. This CDR3 is 14 amino acids long.

There are many counts of this clonotype. The rearrangement uses TRBV4-3 and TRBJ1-6, with no clear D. The germline V gene encodes CDR1 LGHNA and CDR2 YSLEER. The CDR3 has 16 residues. V was pared by 0 bases and J by 2 bases, with 8 bases between. CDR3 coding DNA: TGCGCCAGCAGCCAAGAATGGGAACCCTATAATTCACCCCTCCACTTT. It translates to CASSQEWEPYNSPLHF.

This clonotype showed up many times. The rearrangement uses TRBV10-3 and TRBJ2-2, with TRBD1 identical over 9 bases. Germline CDR1 is ENHRY and CDR2 is SYGVKD. Trimming removed 1 base from V and 2 bases from J; junction bases left unmatched: 2. The CDR3 sequence is 16 residues long. CDR3 sequence reads: CAISEWTGANTGELFF. The DNA of the CDR3 is TGTGCCATCAGTGAGTGGACAGGGGCTAACACCGGGGAGCTGTTTTTT.

This clonotype was detected a few times. The gene calls are TRBV6-2 or TRBV6-3 and TRBJ2-2, with a weak D call TRBD1 (7 bases). This CDR3 has 14 residues. Trimming pared 6 bases from V and 6 bases from J, leaving 14 bases between. Germline-derived CDR1 and CDR2 are MNHEY and SVGEGT. The CDR3 DNA follows: TGTGCCAGCAGCCCCCAGGGGGGAGCCGGGGAGCTGTTTTTT. Translation: CASSPQGGAGELFF.

This clonotype came up a few times. The gene calls are TRBV3-1 and TRBJ2-3, with D possibly TRBD2 on 6 matching bases. Germline lookup yields CDR1 LGHDT and CDR2 YNNKEL (reference sequence). CDR3 length equals 15 residues. Trimming took 2 bases from V and 4 from J, leaving 13 bases between them. The CDR3 spells CASSQMPGSADTQYF. Here the CDR3 DNA reads TGTGCCAGCAGCCAAATGCCCGGGAGTGCAGATACGCAGTATTTT.

This clonotype was found a few times. This rearrangement joins TRBV15 to TRBJ2-1; D may be TRBD1 (7 bases). The germline gives CDR1 LNHNV, CDR2 YYDKDF (reference sequence). V was clipped by 3 bases and J by 9 bases, with 15 bases between them. The CDR3 totals 14 residues. In DNA form, the CDR3 reads TGTGCCACCAGCAGGGACTATCAGGGGGGTGAGCAGTTCTTC. This encodes CATSRDYQGGEQFF. Together with reference TRBV15 and TRBJ2-1, the CDR3 gives the full variable domain: DAMVIQNPRYQVTQFGKPVTLSCSQTLNHNVMYWYQQKSSQAPKLLFHYYDKDFNNEADTPDNFQSRRPNTSFCFLDIRSPGLGDTAMYLCATSRDYQGGEQFFGPGTRLTVL.

The V call is TRBV3-1, the J call TRBJ2-7; D is possibly TRBD1 (6 bases). The V gene's germline CDR1 is LGHDT and CDR2 YNNKEL (reference sequence). The CDR3 length is 16 residues. V was pared by 3 bases and J by 4 bases, with 19 bases between. This CDR3 is CASSQGITGLGYEQYF. The CDR3 coding sequence is TGTGCCAGCAGCCAGGGAATAACAGGGTTAGGGTACGAGCAGTACTTC.

The chain joins TRBV4-3 to TRBJ1-2; 7 bases map to TRBD1. There are 13 residues in the CDR3. Germline values: CDR1 LGHNA, CDR2 YSLEER. J lost 6 bases, V lost 6 bases, and 7 bases had no gene match. CDR3 in DNA: TGCGCCAGCAGTCCGACAGGGCGGGATGGCTACACCTTC. Its translation: CASSPTGRDGYTF.

This chain links TRBV28 with TRBJ1-2, with D uncertain. Germline V CDR1 and CDR2: MDHEN, SYDVKM. CDR3 size: 12 residues. Trimming shortened V by 6 bases and J by 2 bases, and 7 bases separated the two germline ends. For the CDR3, the DNA is TGTGCCAGCAGACTGGAAAACTATGGCTACACCTTC. Translated: CASRLENYGYTF.

This clonotype was seen at least ten times. The chain is built from TRBV29-1 and TRBJ2-7, with unresolved D. Germline assignment: CDR1 SQVTM and CDR2 ANQGSEA. This CDR3 is 13 amino acids long. Between the trimmed V and J ends, which lost 6 bases and 4 bases, there was a span of 16 bases. The CDR3 DNA sequence: TGCAGCGTAACCCTTTCGACGCTTTACGAGCAGTACTTC. Its translation: CSVTLSTLYEQYF.

V gene TRBV20-1 combines with J gene TRBJ2-3, with a weak D call TRBD2 (6 bases). The germline V gene encodes CDR1 DFQATT and CDR2 SNEGSKA (reference sequence). Trimming left V 6 bases short and J 3 bases short, with 16 bases between. This CDR3 spans 14 amino acids. In nucleotides, the CDR3 is TGCAGTGCGACCTCCCCAGCGGGTACAGATACGCAGTATTTT. It specifies CSATSPAGTDTQYF.

At least ten counts were recorded for this clonotype. The chain carries TRBV12-3 or TRBV12-4 and TRBJ2-5, with TRBD2 identical over 13 bases. The J segment lost 3 bases and the V segment lost 7 bases, leaving 8 bases of the junction unmatched. The CDR3 has 16 residues. The CDR3 reads CASTDGLAGDKETQYF. The CDR3, as DNA: TGTGCCAGCACCGATGGACTAGCGGGGGATAAAGAGACCCAGTACTTC.

This clonotype was observed a handful of times. V is TRBV6-5 and J is TRBJ2-3, with a tentative D call TRBD1 (6 bases). Trimming left V 0 bases short and J 4 bases short, with 14 bases between. CDR1 is MNHEY, CDR2 SVGAGI, per germline. The CDR3 totals 16 residues. The chain's CDR3 is CASSYSSHRVADTQYF. In DNA, the CDR3 is TGTGCCAGCAGTTACTCGAGTCACAGGGTGGCAGATACGCAGTATTTT.

This clonotype appeared a few times. This rearrangement joins TRBV4-3 to TRBJ1-1; possibly TRBD1 for D (5 bases). The CDR3 is made up of 15 amino acids. Per germline, CDR1 LGHNA and CDR2 YSLEER. The germline V and J ends were trimmed by 4 bases and 5 bases, with 17 bases remaining between them. Here the CDR3 reads CASSRASGVGTEAFF. The CDR3 DNA reads as TGCGCCAGCAGCCGGGCCTCGGGGGTTGGAACTGAAGCTTTCTTT.